The table lists the clone carrying this T cell receptor beta chain with a few counts. The data originate from a study of T-cell memory formation after mild COVID-19. The V gene's germline CDR1 is SGHVS and CDR2 FNYEAQ. The CDR3 is 17 residues long. V was pared by 3 bases and J by 0 bases, with 17 bases between. TCRdb ran MiXCR on the 5' RACE reads and lists one entry per CDR3 protein. The sample holds fewer than 500,000 distinct CDR3 sequences, around a quarter seen once. This sequence was found in an adult woman who had mild COVID-19 (a few samples of this study predate the infection). Cell type and time point are not known. Material: PBMCs or a T cell subset sorted from them (not recorded which). This chain uses TRBV7-6 with TRBJ1-1; D perhaps matches TRBD1 (5 bases). As DNA, the CDR3 is TGTGCCAGCAGCTTGTCCTGGGGGATCGGGATGAACACTGAAGCTTTCTTT. Its translation: CASSLSWGIGMNTEAFF.